Below, 12 T cell receptor beta chains from the same sample are listed, as sequenced in a study of OX40 agonist ivuxolimab in advanced cancers. Data came from immunoSEQ multiplex PCR; TCRdb stores just in-frame clones and leaves some out. The sample shows fewer than 65,000 clones, 91% of them seen only once. The source material was CD4+ or CD8+ T cells sorted from blood, sampled in a trial of the OX40 agonist ivuxolimab. These receptors originate from an adult with an advanced solid tumor such as melanoma, head and neck, liver or kidney cancer.

This chain links TRBV2 with TRBJ2-3; D not resolved. This CDR3 is 14 amino acids long. Germline V gene data show CDR1 as SNHLY and CDR2 as FYNNEI. Trimming pared 1 base from V and 1 base from J, leaving 6 bases between. This CDR3 reads CASSEGPGTDTQYF. The CDR3 nucleotides read TGTGCCAGCAGTGAAGGCCCAGGCACAGATACGCAGTATTTT.

In this sample, this clone turned up once. V gene TRBV5-5 combines with J gene TRBJ2-5; no reliable D call. The J call may be in error: the DNA end matches TRBJ2-7 better. The CDR3 sequence is 13 residues long. The germline gives CDR1 SGHKS, CDR2 YYEKEE (reference sequence). The CDR3 nucleotides read TGTGCCAGCAGCTTGGCCGCAGGACACGAGCAGTACTTC. It is translated as CASSLAAGHEQYF.

The chain combines TRBV18 with TRBJ1-5, with D uncertain. In germline, CDR1 is KGHSH, CDR2 LQKENI. This CDR3 region has 14 residues. Deletions cut 4 bases from V and 3 bases from J, with 10 bases between. The CDR3 reads CASSLPGDNQPQHF. CDR3 DNA: TGTGCCAGCTCACTGCCCGGGGACAATCAGCCCCAGCATTTT.

This clone was detected only once. The chain combines TRBV5-6 with TRBJ2-1; tentative D call: TRBD2 (5 bases). This CDR3 comprises 12 residues. Trimming took off 0 bases at V and 9 bases at J, with 7 bases between the two ends. Germline lookup yields CDR1 SGHDT and CDR2 YYEEEE. CDR3 nucleotide sequence: TGTGCCAGCAGCTTGGGAGCGGCTGAGCAGTTCTTC. Protein: CASSLGAAEQFF.

This chain uses TRBV7-9 with TRBJ2-7, with 8 bases fitting TRBD1. This CDR3 comprises 15 residues. From germline, CDR1 is SEHNR and CDR2 FQNEAQ (reference sequence). The trim removed 3 bases at V and 3 bases at J, leaving 7 bases unmatched. This CDR3 is CASSFIQGAVYEQYF. In DNA form, the CDR3 reads TGTGCCAGCAGCTTTATTCAGGGGGCGGTCTACGAGCAGTACTTC.

This chain joins TRBV7-8 and TRBJ2-7; D might be TRBD1 (5 bases). Germline V gene data show CDR1 as SGHVS and CDR2 as FQNEAQ. V was clipped by 5 bases and J by 6 bases, with 8 bases between them. This CDR3 comprises 11 residues. The CDR3 nucleotides read TGTGCCAGCAGCGTAGGGGCCGAGCAGTACTTC. Translated: CASSVGAEQYF.

The rearrangement uses TRBV27 and TRBJ2-5; the D call may be TRBD1 or TRBD2 (5 bases each). V lost 5 bases and J lost 3, with 22 bases in between. The CDR3 runs to 17 residues. The V gene's germline CDR1 is MNHEY and CDR2 SMNVEV (reference sequence). For the CDR3, the DNA is TGTGCCAGCAGTAAATACCGAGACAGCGGCGCTAAAGAGACCCAGTACTTC. Its protein is CASSKYRDSGAKETQYF.

This clone has more than one count but fewer than ten. This chain uses TRBV5-4 with TRBJ2-5; maybe TRBD2 (6 bases). Deletions cut 3 bases from V and 5 bases from J, with 17 bases between. The length of the CDR3 is 15 residues. CDR1 SGHNT and CDR2 YYREEE come from the germline V gene (reference sequence). The CDR3 sequence is CASSSMGGGWETQYF. The DNA of the CDR3 is TGTGCCAGCAGCTCAATGGGGGGAGGCTGGGAGACCCAGTACTTC.

The chain recombines TRBV27 with TRBJ1-6; D is undetermined. The germline gives CDR1 MNHEY, CDR2 SMNVEV (reference sequence). The V and J ends lost 4 bases and 0 bases respectively, with 10 bases between them. The length of the CDR3 is 16 residues. In nucleotides, the CDR3 is TGTGCCAGCAGTTCCAGGAAAAGCTCCTATAATTCACCCCTCCACTTT. Its translation is CASSSRKSSYNSPLHF.

This rearrangement joins TRBV19 to TRBJ1-2; D remains unclear. CDR3 length equals 13 residues. V was clipped by 11 bases and J by 2 bases, with 15 bases between them. CDR1 is LNHDA and CDR2 is SQIVND in the germline V gene (reference sequence). The CDR3 loop reads CARVKGRNYGYTF. CDR3 DNA: TGTGCCCGAGTAAAAGGAAGAAACTATGGCTACACCTTC.

The rearrangement uses TRBV28 and TRBJ1-4; D gene uncertain. The V end was cut by 2 bases, the J end by 0 bases, with 10 bases between. Germline loops: CDR1 MDHEN, CDR2 SYDVKM. This CDR3 region has 16 residues. CDR3 in DNA: TGTGCCAGCAGTTTACTAAGGGAGTCAACTAATGAAAAACTGTTTTTT. This gives the protein CASSLLRESTNEKLFF.

On this clone: This CDR3 is also generated by other DNA sequences in the sample. J is TRBJ2-7 and V is TRBV27; 8 positions agree with TRBD1. The V gene's germline CDR1 is MNHEY and CDR2 SMNVEV (reference sequence). The CDR3 consists of 14 residues. V gave up 4 bases and J gave up 2 bases; unmatched junction bases: 4. The CDR3 DNA is TGTGCCAGCAGTTCTGGACAGGGTCCCTACGAGCAGTACTTC. The encoded protein is CASSSGQGPYEQYF.